These 31 T cell receptor beta chains came from one sample sequenced in a study of T cell changes during pregnancy in multiple sclerosis. TCRdb's copy holds only in-frame clones and misses some; the assay was immunoSEQ multiplex PCR. This table holds fewer than 95,000 clones, around 93% found once. Sequencing used peripheral blood, obtained in the third trimester of pregnancy. The receptors come from a female donor with multiple sclerosis, enrolled in a pregnancy study.

The genes are TRBV4-1 and TRBJ2-1, with a tentative D call TRBD2 (6 bases). This CDR3 comprises 17 residues. Trimming took 4 bases from V and 8 from J, leaving 24 bases between them. Germline V gene lookup returns CDR1 MGHRA and CDR2 YSYEKL. The CDR3 nucleotides read TGCGCCAGCAGCCCCCCCGGCGGGGAATGGGCGGTCGATGAGCAGTTCTTC. It is translated as CASSPPGGEWAVDEQFF.

The rearrangement links TRBV28 to TRBJ2-2; D not resolved. The germline V gene encodes CDR1 MDHEN and CDR2 SYDVKM. The CDR3 consists of 13 residues. Trimming took off 3 bases at V and 7 bases at J, with 9 bases between the two ends. CDR3 bases: TGTGCCAGCAGTTTGCCAGTTCTCGGGGAGCTGTTTTTT. This translates into CASSLPVLGELFF. The full variable domain, with the rest looked up from reference TRBV28 and TRBJ2-2, is DVKVTQSSRYLVKRTGEKVFLECVQDMDHENMFWYRQDPGLGLRLIYFSYDVKMKEKGDIPEGYSVSREKKERFSLILESASTNQTSMYLCASSLPVLGELFFGEGSRLTVL.

The sample holds one count of this clone. J is TRBJ1-2 and V is TRBV5-1; 12 bases fit TRBD1. CDR3 length: 16 residues. The germline gives CDR1 SGHRS, CDR2 YFSETQ. V was pared by 3 bases and J by 5 bases, with 8 bases of the junction left unmatched. The CDR3 region is CASSSGQGAPGYGYTF. The CDR3 coding sequence is TGCGCCAGCAGCTCGGGACAGGGGGCGCCGGGTTATGGCTACACCTTC.

This sequence joins TRBV27 and TRBJ2-3, with D uncertain. Germline CDR1 is MNHEY and CDR2 is SMNVEV (reference sequence). The CDR3 is made up of 13 amino acids. V was pared by 0 bases and J by 3 bases, with 4 bases between. The CDR3 loop is CASSLSRTDTQYF. CDR3 in DNA: TGTGCCAGCAGTTTATCGAGAACAGATACGCAGTATTTT.

V is TRBV6-1 and J is TRBJ2-1, with 7 positions matching TRBD2. The CDR3 is made up of 12 amino acids. Losses at the gene ends were 6 bases for V and 7 bases for J; bases not matched to a gene: 3. The germline gives CDR1 MNHNS, CDR2 SASEGT. The CDR3 sequence is CASSLGGNEQFF. DNA of the CDR3: TGTGCCAGCAGCCTGGGGGGGAATGAGCAGTTCTTC.

V is TRBV2 and J is TRBJ2-5; tentatively, D is TRBD1 (6 bases). The length of the CDR3 is 13 residues. Germline CDR1 SNHLY, CDR2 FYNNEI. Trimming stripped 7 bases from V and 2 bases from J, with 11 bases between. The CDR3 region is CASIRQAQETQYF. The CDR3 DNA is TGTGCCAGCATACGACAGGCACAAGAGACCCAGTACTTC.

The rearrangement links TRBV19 to TRBJ2-6, with no clear D. The germline V gene has CDR1 LNHDA and CDR2 SQIVND (reference sequence). V lost 7 bases, J lost 0 bases, and 19 bases lay in between. There are 18 residues in the CDR3. The CDR3 spells CASTSLSTEISGANVLTF. The CDR3 nucleotides read TGTGCCAGTACCTCTCTGAGCACAGAAATCTCTGGGGCCAACGTCCTGACTTTC.

The chain has TRBV5-1 and TRBJ2-7; TRBD2 is a possible D gene (6 bases). The germline gives CDR1 SGHRS, CDR2 YFSETQ. Trimming removed 5 bases from V and 0 bases from J, with 15 bases in between. The CDR3 length is 15 residues. CDR3 in amino acids: CASRRGGTFSYEQYF. DNA for the CDR3: TGCGCCAGCAGGCGGGGCGGGACCTTCTCCTACGAGCAGTACTTC.

This clone was recorded only once. The rearrangement links TRBV11-2 to TRBJ2-7; D is perhaps TRBD2 (6 bases). This CDR3 region has 17 residues. The V end lost 5 bases, the J end lost 1 base, and 21 bases lay between the germline ends. Germline values: CDR1 SGHAT, CDR2 FQNNGV. CDR3 sequence reads: CASSPQVVLARSYEQYF. The CDR3 DNA follows: TGTGCCAGCAGCCCCCAAGTCGTACTAGCACGATCCTACGAGCAGTACTTC.

The chain employs TRBV7-2 and TRBJ2-3; 16 bases line up with TRBD2. Losses at the gene ends were 6 bases for V and 2 bases for J; bases not matched to a gene: 8. CDR1 SGHTA and CDR2 FQGNSA come from the germline V gene. There are 18 residues in the CDR3. This CDR3 reads CASSSPGLAGGLTDTQYF. The CDR3 coding sequence is TGTGCCAGCAGTTCTCCGGGACTAGCGGGAGGGCTCACAGATACGCAGTATTTT.

The genes are TRBV7-3 and TRBJ1-4, with unresolved D. There are 13 residues in the CDR3. Trimming shortened V by 4 bases and J by 8 bases, and 11 bases separated the two germline ends. The germline CDR1 and CDR2 sequences are SGHTA and FQGTGA. The CDR3 coding sequence is TGTGCCAGCAGCTCGGGTCCCAAGGAAAAACTGTTTTTT. It yields the protein CASSSGPKEKLFF.

In this sample, this clone turned up once. The rearrangement joins TRBV30 to TRBJ2-1; D might be TRBD1 (6 bases). Trimming stripped 0 bases from V and 8 bases from J, with 14 bases between. The CDR3 extends over 14 amino acids. The V gene's germline CDR1 is GTSNPN and CDR2 SVGIG (reference sequence). The CDR3 loop is CAWSVGSGAYEQFF. In DNA form, the CDR3 reads TGTGCCTGGAGTGTAGGGTCAGGGGCCTATGAGCAGTTCTTC.

The chain is built from TRBV9 and TRBJ1-1; D remains unclear. V lost 0 bases, J lost 3 bases, and 18 bases lay in between. This CDR3 is built from 17 residues. The germline CDR1 and CDR2 sequences are SGDLS and YYNGEE. CDR3 loop: CASSVGLRVVGDTEAFF. The CDR3 DNA reads as TGTGCCAGCAGCGTAGGTCTCCGGGTCGTCGGGGACACTGAAGCTTTCTTT.

The chain carries TRBV7-9 and TRBJ2-7, with D unresolved. Germline-derived CDR1 and CDR2 are SEHNR and FQNEAQ (reference sequence). Trimming took off 4 bases at V and 4 bases at J, with 8 bases between the two ends. This CDR3 comprises 12 residues. In nucleotides, the CDR3 is TGTGCCAGCAGCTCCTTTCCTTACGAGCAGTACTTC. Translating it yields CASSSFPYEQYF. The complete variable domain, with remaining parts taken from reference TRBV7-9 and TRBJ2-7, reads DTGVSQNPRHKITKRGQNVTFRCDPISEHNRLYWYRQTLGQGPEFLTYFQNEAQLEKSRLLSDRFSAERPKGSFSTLEIQRTEQGDSAMYLCASSSFPYEQYFGPGTRLTVT.

CDR3 loop: CAWSIQGFDGYTF. The DNA of the CDR3 is TGTGCCTGGAGTATTCAGGGGTTTGATGGCTACACCTTC. This chain connects TRBV30 to TRBJ1-2, with D possibly TRBD1 on 6 matching bases. This CDR3 has 13 amino acids. Trimming removed 2 bases from V and 6 bases from J, with 13 bases in between. The germline V gene encodes CDR1 GTSNPN and CDR2 SVGIG (reference sequence).

The chain combines TRBV27 with TRBJ1-1; no firm D call. Per the germline V gene, CDR1 is MNHEY and CDR2 is SMNVEV (reference sequence). The length of the CDR3 is 13 residues. V lost 6 bases and J lost 1, with 9 bases in between. The chain's CDR3 is CASRITENTEAFF. The CDR3 DNA sequence: TGTGCCAGCAGAATAACTGAGAACACTGAAGCTTTCTTT.

The chain recombines TRBV5-1 with TRBJ2-1; no clear D. Germline V gives CDR1 SGHRS, CDR2 YFSETQ. The CDR3 runs 15 residues. Trimming removed 2 bases at V and 0 bases at J, with 9 bases between. The CDR3 coding sequence is TGCGCCAGCAGCTTAAGCCTTAGCTCCTACAATGAGCAGTTCTTC. Amino acid sequence: CASSLSLSSYNEQFF.

The CDR3 is CASSLLRQAVYEQYF. The CDR3 region has the DNA TGTGCCAGCAGTTTATTGCGACAGGCGGTCTACGAGCAGTACTTC. This sequence joins TRBV27 and TRBJ2-7; perhaps TRBD1 as D (6 bases). This CDR3 has 15 residues. Germline V gene sequence: CDR1 MNHEY, CDR2 SMNVEV (reference sequence). V was clipped by 1 base and J by 3 bases, with 13 bases between them.

The chain combines TRBV5-1 with TRBJ1-1; unclear D gene. With 2 bases removed from V and 5 bases from J, the gap between germline ends came to 13 bases. The CDR3 is 14 amino acids. Germline values: CDR1 SGHRS, CDR2 YFSETQ. The CDR3 region is CASSFDEGTTEAFF. As DNA, the CDR3 is TGCGCCAGCAGCTTCGACGAGGGTACTACTGAAGCTTTCTTT.

This clone has only one observation. This chain connects TRBV9 to TRBJ2-1; 7 bases are a match to TRBD2. The CDR3 runs to 16 residues. CDR1 and CDR2 from the germline V gene are SGDLS and YYNGEE. Trimming took 0 bases from V and 5 from J; bases not matched to a gene: 8. DNA for the CDR3: TGTGCCAGCAGCGTAGTACCAGCGGGGATCAACAATGAGCAGTTCTTC. Amino acids: CASSVVPAGINNEQFF. Variable domain in full (rest from reference TRBV9 and TRBJ2-1): DSGVTQTPKHLITATGQRVTLRCSPRSGDLSVYWYQQSLDQGLQFLIQYYNGEERAKGNILERFSAQQFPDLHSELNLSSLELGDSALYFCASSVVPAGINNEQFFGPGTRLTVL.

The V gene is TRBV6-1, the J gene TRBJ2-5; 9 bases are shared with TRBD2. J lost 5 bases, V lost 5 bases, and 9 bases had no gene match. CDR1 and CDR2 from the germline V gene are MNHNS and SASEGT. This CDR3 is 15 amino acids long. The CDR3 DNA sequence: TGTGCCAGCAGTCCTCCCCGCGGGAGGGGGGAGACCCAGTACTTC. Its translation: CASSPPRGRGETQYF.

The genes are TRBV7-2 and TRBJ1-3; 9 bases align to TRBD1. This CDR3 comprises 16 residues. J gave up 0 bases and V 1 base, and 1 base lay outside the gene matches. Germline lookup yields CDR1 SGHTA and CDR2 FQGNSA. DNA for the CDR3: TGTGCCAGCAGCTTAGAACAGGGGGCCTCTGGAAACACCATATATTTT. Translated, it gives CASSLEQGASGNTIYF.

The table lists this clone with a count of one. V gene TRBV5-4 combines with J gene TRBJ2-7, with a possible D match to TRBD2 (5 bases). Germline V lookup: CDR1 SGHNT, CDR2 YYREEE (reference sequence). With 0 bases removed from V and 0 bases from J, the gap between germline ends came to 13 bases. The CDR3 has 16 amino acids. CDR3 loop: CASSLALGVGSYEQYF. CDR3 DNA sequence: TGTGCCAGCAGCTTGGCTCTGGGAGTCGGCTCCTACGAGCAGTACTTC.

This clone was found once. V and J are TRBV5-6 and TRBJ1-1; D gene unclear. CDR1 SGHDT and CDR2 YYEEEE come from the germline V gene. V lost 4 bases and J lost 3, with 4 bases in between. CDR3 size: 11 residues. In DNA, the CDR3 is TGTGCCAGCAGCCGGGACACTGAAGCTTTCTTT. This codes for CASSRDTEAFF. Drawing the rest from reference TRBV5-6 and TRBJ1-1, the complete variable domain is DAGVTQSPTHLIKTRGQQVTLRCSPKSGHDTVSWYQQALGQGPQFIFQYYEEEERQRGNFPDRFSGHQFPNYSSELNVNALLLGDSALYLCASSRDTEAFFGQGTRLTVV.

This chain connects TRBV6-1 to TRBJ2-5; D is perhaps TRBD2 (5 bases). The CDR3 has 14 amino acids. Looked up from germline, CDR1 is MNHNS and CDR2 is SASEGT. V was pared by 1 base and J by 6 bases, with 12 bases between. The CDR3 sequence is CASSEGPTTQTQYF. DNA of the CDR3: TGTGCCAGCAGTGAAGGGCCGACTACTCAGACCCAGTACTTC.

The chain links TRBV30 to TRBJ1-1, with D possibly matching TRBD1 (6 bases). V dropped 4 bases and J dropped 0 bases, with 12 bases sitting between them. The CDR3 has 14 residues. CDR1 is GTSNPN and CDR2 is SVGIG in the germline V gene (reference sequence). CDR3 DNA: TGTGCCTGGACAGGGGAATTAATGAACACTGAAGCTTTCTTT. Protein product: CAWTGELMNTEAFF.

The CDR3 bases are TGTGCCAGCAGCTCTCGACTAGCGGGTGAGGATACGCAGTATTTT. It yields the protein CASSSRLAGEDTQYF. This chain joins TRBV9 and TRBJ2-3; 10 bases line up with TRBD2. V lost 4 bases, J lost 6 bases, and 8 bases stayed unmatched. Germline CDR1 is SGDLS and CDR2 is YYNGEE. The CDR3 covers 15 residues.

This sequence joins TRBV29-1 and TRBJ1-4; TRBD1 aligns across 10 bases. This CDR3 has 13 residues. V gave up 2 bases and J gave up 7 bases; unmatched junction bases: 1. CDR1 is SQVTM and CDR2 is ANQGSEA in the germline V gene. CDR3 amino acids: CSVERDRGEKLFF. The CDR3, as DNA: TGCAGCGTTGAACGGGACAGGGGTGAAAAACTGTTTTTT.

V and J are TRBV18 and TRBJ1-5, with D perhaps matching TRBD1 (5 bases). The CDR3 runs 12 residues. V was trimmed by 6 bases and J by 4 bases, leaving 7 bases between them. Looked up from germline, CDR1 is KGHSH and CDR2 is LQKENI. DNA for the CDR3: TGTGCCAGCTCGGGGGGGAATCAGCCCCAGCATTTT. Its translation: CASSGGNQPQHF.

The CDR3 DNA reads as TGTGCCAGCAGTTACTCCGGACTCAGCTCCTACGAGCAGTACTTC. It translates to CASSYSGLSSYEQYF. The J gene is TRBJ2-7, the V gene TRBV6-6, with D possibly being TRBD2 (5 bases). Germline-derived CDR1 and CDR2 are MNHNY and SVGAGI (reference sequence). The CDR3 covers 15 residues. Trimming took 0 bases from V and 0 from J, leaving 9 bases between them.

V usage is TRBV5-4 and J usage is TRBJ2-1, with 8 bases lining up with TRBD2. Trimming removed 5 bases from V and 1 base from J; junction bases left unmatched: 8. The CDR3 has 16 residues. The germline gives CDR1 SGHNT, CDR2 YYREEE (reference sequence). For the CDR3, the DNA is TGTGCCAGCAGTTTGCCTGGCGGGAGGTCCTACAATGAGCAGTTCTTC. Translating it yields CASSLPGGRSYNEQFF.